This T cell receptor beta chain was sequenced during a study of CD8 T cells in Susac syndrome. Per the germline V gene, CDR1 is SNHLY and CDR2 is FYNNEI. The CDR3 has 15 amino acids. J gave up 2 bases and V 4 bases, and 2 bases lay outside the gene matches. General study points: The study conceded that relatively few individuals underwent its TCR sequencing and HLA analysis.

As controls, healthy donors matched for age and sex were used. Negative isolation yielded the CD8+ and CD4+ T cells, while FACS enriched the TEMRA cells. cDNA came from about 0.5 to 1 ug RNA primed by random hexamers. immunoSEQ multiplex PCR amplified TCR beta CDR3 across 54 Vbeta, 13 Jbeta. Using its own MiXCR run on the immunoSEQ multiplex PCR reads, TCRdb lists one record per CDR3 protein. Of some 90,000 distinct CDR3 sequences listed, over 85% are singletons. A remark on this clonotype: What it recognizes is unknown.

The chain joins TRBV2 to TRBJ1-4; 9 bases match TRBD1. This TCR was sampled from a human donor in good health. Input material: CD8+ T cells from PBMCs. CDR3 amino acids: CASSVQGATNEKLFF. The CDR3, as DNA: TGTGCCAGCAGTGTACAGGGGGCCACTAATGAAAAACTGTTTTTT.